This TCR beta chain was recorded in a study of T-cell reconstitution after alpha-beta-depleted transplantation in children. TCRbeta library construction was performed incorporating unique molecular identifiers. TCRdb itself ran the PCR reads through MiXCR, one entry per CDR3 protein. The sample lists approximately 8,700 distinct CDR3 sequences; about 14% were seen once. This clonotype appeared a few times. The V and J ends lost 6 bases and 2 bases respectively, with 13 bases between them. Germline V gene sequence: CDR1 ENHRY, CDR2 SYGVKD. The CDR3 has 14 amino acids. The V gene is TRBV10-3, the J gene TRBJ1-2; D uncertain. Source: PBMCs, mostly from graft donor cells, taken 60 days after TCRalphabeta/CD19-depleted stem cell transplant. The TCR comes from a male patient aged 10 to 17 who had a stem cell transplant for acute lymphoblastic leukemia, so the T cells may come from the graft donor. The CDR3: CAISPRHLNYGYTF. CDR3 nucleotides: TGTGCCATCAGCCCCCGGCACTTGAACTATGGCTACACCTTC.